A selection of T cell receptor beta chains follows, all from one sample in a study of regulatory T cells in long-lasting Graves disease. TCRdb re-called the multiplex PCR reads with MiXCR, one entry per CDR3 protein. The sample carries a few hundred thousand distinct CDR3 sequences, approximately 15% recorded once. Separately, the same data were catalogued under a study of T cells in Graves' hyperthyroidism and ophthalmopathy.

The starting material was peripheral blood mononuclear cells (PBMCs), obtained at new diagnosis, from a patient treated with antithyroid drugs. The receptors shown here come from a man aged 25-45 years with Graves disease. The CDR3 runs from the conserved cysteine through the conserved F or W.

cdr3_length j_call v_call cdr3_aa
13 TRBJ2-1 TRBV2 CASNSGSYNEQFF
16 TRBJ1-5 TRBV15 CATSRVPEMSGRPQHF
13 TRBJ2-3 TRBV15 CATSRDHSDTQYF
15 TRBJ2-4 TRBV10-2 CASSRTSSDSDIQYF
15 TRBJ2-1 TRBV9 CASSFSEELYNEQFF
17 TRBJ1-5 TRBV6-1 CASSPRQGRTSNQPQHF
15 TRBJ2-1 TRBV12-3/TRBV12-4 CASSRAGPRYNEQFF
13 TRBJ2-7 TRBV6-2/TRBV6-3 CASTAPLIYEQYF
15 TRBJ1-3 TRBV11-2 CASSLTDISGNTIYF
14 TRBJ2-3 TRBV4-1 CASSQDPTPGTQYF